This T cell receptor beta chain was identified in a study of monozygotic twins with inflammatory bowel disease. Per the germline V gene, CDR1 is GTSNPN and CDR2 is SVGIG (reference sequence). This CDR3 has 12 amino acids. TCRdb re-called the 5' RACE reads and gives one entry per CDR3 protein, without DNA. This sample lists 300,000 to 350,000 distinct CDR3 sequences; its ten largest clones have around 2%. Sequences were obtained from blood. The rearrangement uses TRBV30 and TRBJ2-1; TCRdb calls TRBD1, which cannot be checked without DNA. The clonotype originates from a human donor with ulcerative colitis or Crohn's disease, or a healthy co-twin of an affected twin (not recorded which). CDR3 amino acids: CAWSAPGVEQFF.